This T cell receptor (beta chain) derives from a study of blood T cell repertoires in COVID-19. Background on the study: The analysed material was cDNA or gDNA that came from T cells, B-cell-depleted T cells, or PBMCs.

Measured with immunoSEQ multiplex PCR; TCRdb has only the in-frame clones, and not every one. The data show 150,000 to 200,000 clones, with approximately 80% seen just once and about 11% held by the top ten. J lost 2 bases, V lost 4 bases, and 10 bases had no gene match. In germline, CDR1 is LGHNA, CDR2 YNFKEQ. This CDR3 has 17 residues. Enrollees, about 18 to 95 years old, lived in 24 US areas. The study assigned cohorts using participant-reported clinical history. Donors in Cohort 3 who had recovered were those with two negative PCRs, healthcare professional clearance, or resolution of their symptoms.

This TCR derives from a middle-aged man who had recovered from COVID-19. The V and J genes are TRBV4-2 and TRBJ2-1, with TRBD1 identical over 8 bases. The sample comprised PBMCs or T cells enriched from blood (not recorded which). The CDR3 is CASSRWTGTGAYNEQFF. CDR3 DNA: TGTGCCAGCAGCCGCTGGACCGGGACAGGAGCCTACAATGAGCAGTTCTTC.